The next 18 T cell receptor beta chains were all read from a single sample in a study of blood T cell repertoires in COVID-19. Sequencing was performed with immunoSEQ multiplex PCR; in TCRdb, only in-frame clones are kept and a portion is missing. The sample has about 310,000 clones, 85% to 90% seen once. Material for sequencing was peripheral blood. Receptors were obtained from a woman in her thirties or forties with COVID-19, enrolled during active disease.

The J gene is TRBJ2-7, the V gene TRBV5-4, with 10 bases aligning to TRBD1. The CDR3 is made up of 15 amino acids. The germline V gene encodes CDR1 SGHNT and CDR2 YYREEE (reference sequence). The V and J ends lost 4 bases and 5 bases, in that order; junction bases with no gene match: 9. The CDR3 sequence: CASSPAGTGENEQYF. The DNA for the CDR3 is TGTGCCAGCAGCCCCGCAGGGACAGGGGAGAACGAGCAGTACTTC.

This chain connects TRBV19 to TRBJ1-2; D gene unclear. This CDR3 contains 14 residues. Trimming shortened V by 7 bases and J by 3 bases, and 15 bases separated the two germline ends. Germline lookup yields CDR1 LNHDA and CDR2 SQIVND (reference sequence). The CDR3 is CASTIMGRDYGYTF. The DNA for the CDR3 is TGTGCCAGTACCATAATGGGTCGGGACTATGGCTACACCTTC.

This clone was seen more than once but under ten times. This chain joins TRBV7-9 and TRBJ1-5; 9 nucleotides match TRBD1. CDR3 length equals 18 residues. Per the germline V gene, CDR1 is SEHNR and CDR2 is FQNEAQ (reference sequence). V was pared by 5 bases and J by 0 bases, with 11 bases of the junction left unmatched. The CDR3 nucleotides are TGTGCCAGCAGCGCCGGACAGGGGCGGACCTATAGCAATCAGCCCCAGCATTTT. It is translated as CASSAGQGRTYSNQPQHF.

The V and J genes are TRBV16 and TRBJ1-4; perhaps TRBD1 as D (5 bases). This CDR3 is built from 13 residues. V dropped 6 bases and J dropped 8 bases, with 13 bases sitting between them. Germline V gives CDR1 KGHSY, CDR2 FQNENV. The CDR3, as DNA: TGTGCCAGCAGTCGAGACCCAGGGGAAAAACTGTTTTTT. It specifies CASSRDPGEKLFF.

The chain carries TRBV27 and TRBJ2-2; D unresolved. Germline V gene lookup returns CDR1 MNHEY and CDR2 SMNVEV (reference sequence). The CDR3 runs 13 residues. V shed 7 bases and J shed 7 bases, with 13 bases lying between them. CDR3 nucleotides: TGTGCCAGCACCCACCCCCCCGGCGGGGAGCTGTTTTTT. Translating it yields CASTHPPGGELFF.

V is TRBV11-2 and J is TRBJ1-1, with a weak D call TRBD1 (5 bases). There are 15 residues in the CDR3. The V and J ends lost 6 bases and 1 base respectively, with 15 bases between them. Germline V lookup: CDR1 SGHAT, CDR2 FQNNGV. The CDR3 sequence is CASRATEGWNTEAFF. The CDR3 DNA reads TGTGCCAGCAGAGCTACGGAGGGGTGGAACACTGAAGCTTTCTTT.

J is TRBJ2-1 and V is TRBV2, with TRBD2 matching 9 bases. The V gene end was trimmed by 7 bases and the J gene end by 0 bases; junction bases not matched to a gene: 4. Per germline, CDR1 SNHLY and CDR2 FYNNEI. The CDR3 spans 15 residues. In DNA form, the CDR3 reads TGTGCCAGCACTAGCGGGGCCCTCTCCTACAATGAGCAGTTCTTC. This encodes CASTSGALSYNEQFF.

The chain employs TRBV6-5 and TRBJ1-1, with D perhaps TRBD1 (6 bases). Germline lookup yields CDR1 MNHEY and CDR2 SVGAGI. V gave up 10 bases and J gave up 1 base, with 13 bases separating them. The CDR3 loop spans 13 amino acids. CDR3 sequence (DNA): TGTGCCACCGCCGGGACACGGAACACTGAAGCTTTCTTT. Translated, it gives CATAGTRNTEAFF.

The chain employs TRBV28 and TRBJ1-4, with 12 bases matching TRBD1. The CDR3 spans 17 residues. The germline V gene encodes CDR1 MDHEN and CDR2 SYDVKM. Unmatched junction bases numbered 10, after V lost 5 bases and J lost 6 bases. The CDR3 spells CASSPPRGTGGDEKLFF. CDR3 coding DNA: TGTGCCAGCAGTCCACCCCGTGGGACAGGGGGCGATGAAAAACTGTTTTTT.

This clone was seen a single time. One end of the junction varies from germline; a read error may be responsible. V usage is TRBV18 and J usage is TRBJ1-2; 8 bases are a match to TRBD1. Germline V gives CDR1 KGHSH, CDR2 LQKENI. The CDR3 is 16 amino acids. The CDR3 DNA follows: TGTGCCAGCTCCCCACTCGGGTTACAGGGGGACTATGGCTACACCTTC. Translation: CASSPLGLQGDYGYTF.

The gene calls are TRBV27 and TRBJ2-7, with TRBD1 matching over 8 bases. CDR1 and CDR2 from the germline V gene are MNHEY and SMNVEV (reference sequence). Trimming removed 5 bases from V and 5 bases from J; junction bases left unmatched: 11. The CDR3 consists of 15 residues. The CDR3 DNA reads as TGTGCCAGCAGTCACCAATGGCAGGGGGCAAACGAGCAGTACTTC. Translated: CASSHQWQGANEQYF.

This rearrangement joins TRBV5-1 to TRBJ2-2; 9 positions agree with TRBD2. V lost 4 bases to trimming and J lost 9 bases; unmatched junction nucleotides: 7. The CDR3 is made up of 14 amino acids. Germline V CDR1 and CDR2: SGHRS, YFSETQ. Here the CDR3 DNA reads TGCGCCAGCAGCGGGGCTAGCGGGGCGCGGGAGCTGTTTTTT. The encoded protein is CASSGASGARELFF.

V gene TRBV5-1 combines with J gene TRBJ2-3; 8 nucleotides agree with TRBD2. Trimming cost V 4 bases and J 1 base; bases outside gene matches: 11. From germline, CDR1 is SGHRS and CDR2 YFSETQ. The length of the CDR3 is 17 residues. The CDR3 loop is CASSLSGSARGTDTQYF. In nucleotides, the CDR3 is TGCGCCAGCAGCCTAAGCGGGAGTGCGAGGGGCACAGATACGCAGTATTTT.

This rearrangement joins TRBV30 to TRBJ2-3; the match to TRBD2 covers 7 bases. Germline loops: CDR1 GTSNPN, CDR2 SVGIG (reference sequence). Trimming cost V 0 bases and J 4 bases; bases outside gene matches: 7. CDR3 size: 15 residues. CDR3 sequence: CAWSVPAGVSDTQYF. The CDR3 DNA sequence: TGTGCCTGGAGTGTACCGGCGGGAGTCTCAGATACGCAGTATTTT.

The rearrangement links TRBV5-1 to TRBJ2-1; D is perhaps TRBD1 (5 bases). Germline V gives CDR1 SGHRS, CDR2 YFSETQ. Trimming shortened V by 4 bases and J by 4 bases, and 21 bases separated the two germline ends. CDR3 length: 17 amino acids. CDR3 DNA sequence: TGCGCCAGCAGCCCTGGAACCGGACACCATCCATACAATGAGCAGTTCTTC. Protein: CASSPGTGHHPYNEQFF.

This clone appeared once. The V call is TRBV6-2 or TRBV6-3, the J call TRBJ2-7, with D perhaps TRBD2 (5 bases). Germline loops: CDR1 MNHEY, CDR2 SVGEGT. This CDR3 is 14 amino acids long. V was cut by 0 bases and J by 2 bases, with 8 bases left in between. In DNA form, the CDR3 reads TGTGCCAGCAGTTACTCGAGGGTTGCCTACGAGCAGTACTTC. This translates into CASSYSRVAYEQYF.

The chain employs TRBV24-1 and TRBJ2-3; TRBD1 matches 9 bases. Germline CDR1 and CDR2: KGHDR and SFDVKD. There are 16 residues in the CDR3. The V and J ends lost 4 bases and 6 bases, in that order; junction bases with no gene match: 10. CDR3 coding DNA: TGTGCCACCAGTGACGAACAGGGGGCTGTATGGGATACGCAGTATTTT. This gives the protein CATSDEQGAVWDTQYF.

The chain employs TRBV29-1 and TRBJ2-3; D perhaps matches TRBD1 (7 bases). V lost 3 bases and J lost 2, with 15 bases in between. CDR1 SQVTM and CDR2 ANQGSEA come from the germline V gene. This CDR3 is 15 amino acids long. CDR3 DNA: TGCAGCGTTGAGTTTGCCAGGGGGGCCACAGATACGCAGTATTTT. It specifies CSVEFARGATDTQYF.